Listed below are T cell receptor beta chains from one sample, sequenced in a study of CD8 T cells in Susac syndrome. A single record per CDR3 protein comes from TCRdb applying MiXCR to the immunoSEQ multiplex PCR reads. The table includes a few hundred thousand distinct CDR3 sequences, about 88% detected once. The specimen was CD8+ T cells from PBMCs. These receptors originate from a human donor with multiple sclerosis. The CDR3 runs from the conserved cysteine through the conserved F or W.

j_call v_call cdr3_aa
TRBJ2-7 TRBV20-1 CSARVLAPSYEQYF
TRBJ2-7 TRBV7-6 CASSTGTGGGEQYF
TRBJ1-2 TRBV4-1 CASSLPRVGTNYGYTF
TRBJ2-2 TRBV2 CATQAPEGGYTGELFF
TRBJ1-6 TRBV5-1 CASRQSNSPLHF
TRBJ2-7 TRBV30 CAWTGLVRSYEQYF
TRBJ2-3 TRBV27 CASRHRKTDTQYF
TRBJ2-2 TRBV20-1 CSATRVDTGELFF
TRBJ1-1 TRBV30 CAWCPSLNTEAFF
TRBJ1-1 TRBV11-3 CASSPRAGGQAFF
TRBJ1-5 TRBV4-3 CASSQDGPGQEGDQPQHF
TRBJ2-7 TRBV2 CASSLLTGVDEQYF
TRBJ2-5 TRBV28 CASSLGLGSKKTQYF
TRBJ2-7 TRBV7-9 CASSLPGTGYEQYF
TRBJ2-1 TRBV27 CASSLSGGGHYNEQFF
TRBJ2-5 TRBV2 CASSAGQGLETQYF
TRBJ2-2 TRBV7-7 CASSPMVGSGELFF
TRBJ2-7 TRBV7-9 CASSFPLVHEQYF
TRBJ2-1 TRBV30 CAWRASGLYNEQFF
TRBJ2-3 TRBV6-4 CASSVGVGDWGTDTQYF
TRBJ1-2 TRBV12-3/TRBV12-4 CASSFLVPGDGYTF
TRBJ2-3 TRBV6-1 CASTPEAASTDTQYF
TRBJ2-2 TRBV27 CATQFAPERWRTSGIPGELFF
TRBJ2-5 TRBV5-1 CASSLDQGIGETQYF
TRBJ2-1 TRBV5-4 CASSLYRVGTNEQFF
TRBJ2-2 TRBV9 CASRGLAPGELFF
TRBJ1-1 TRBV10-3 CAISESLQLNTEAFF
TRBJ2-1 TRBV6-5 CASSYEDNEQFF
TRBJ1-2 TRBV5-1 CASSLAAGFISNYGYTF
TRBJ2-7 TRBV20-1 CSAPGLAREQYF
TRBJ2-7 TRBV7-9 CASSPPVLRSASEQYF
TRBJ1-5 TRBV6-2/TRBV6-3 CASSYGNRGPNQPQHF
TRBJ2-1 TRBV28 CASSPTLLTVDEQFF
TRBJ2-3 TRBV2 CASAGVVRRTQYF
TRBJ2-5 TRBV25-1 CASSSLARSQETQYF
TRBJ2-5 TRBV29-1 CSVVSSGQRRETQYF
TRBJ2-3 TRBV7-3 CASSLIIASTDTQYF
TRBJ2-7 TRBV6-2/TRBV6-3 CASSAGTGLSYEQYF
TRBJ2-2 TRBV6-5 CASSMTGELFF
TRBJ2-5 TRBV6-1 CASSEEFDSPTQETQYF
TRBJ1-2 TRBV6-1 CASSDHTGFLGNYGYTF
TRBJ2-1 TRBV7-6 CASRGLFNEQFF
TRBJ2-3 TRBV20-1 CSASAGLAESTDTQYF
TRBJ2-7 TRBV6-5 CASSPRTGDSDEQYF
TRBJ1-4 TRBV6-1 CASSEGQGSEKLFF
TRBJ1-1 TRBV21-1 CADPAGFPTSWTEAFF
TRBJ2-7 TRBV19 CASSIATGDTYEQYF
TRBJ1-2 TRBV7-3 CASSDTLGGYTF
TRBJ2-7 TRBV27 CASSLAASGYYEQYF
TRBJ2-7 TRBV21-1 CASSKYRRGSPQGQYF
TRBJ1-2 TRBV27 CASSLFQGGGYTF
TRBJ2-3 TRBV12-3/TRBV12-4 CASSPRGVAGVDTQYF
TRBJ2-1 TRBV7-9 CASSLVPSSSYNEQFF
TRBJ2-7 TRBV20-1 CSARDSFNTYEQYF